The 19 T cell receptor beta chains given below trace back to one sample, sequenced in a study of cytomegalovirus exposure and HLA in healthy donors (TCRdb year 2017). The library was made by the immunoSEQ multiplex PCR assay. The multiplex PCR relied on a mix of 60 forward primers for TCR Vbeta segments and 13 reverse primers for TCR Jbeta segments. The table comes from immuneACCESS by way of TCRdb, which keeps in-frame sequences with V and J called. Part of the clones is missing from these tables; in studies checked, under half for an unresolved V gene and the rest for unknown reasons. The sample contains 45,000 to 75,000 clones, about 71% of them found a single time. Clones ranked in the top ten supply approximately 19% of the sample. The sample comprised PBMCs. Receptors were obtained from a woman aged 55 to 70 in good health and CMV-seropositive.

By share of the sample, this clone is medium-sized. CDR3 sequence (DNA): TGTGCCAGCAGTGAAATTCGTGACAGGGGGAACACTGAAGCTTTCTTT. Protein product: CASSEIRDRGNTEAFF. The chain combines TRBV2 with TRBJ1-1, with 8 positions matching TRBD1. Trimming at V came to 2 bases and at J to 1 base, leaving 6 bases not matched to a gene. CDR3 length equals 16 residues. Germline V gene lookup returns CDR1 SNHLY and CDR2 FYNNEI.

This clone came up once. This chain links TRBV20-1 with TRBJ1-1; the D is unclear. The germline V gene has CDR1 DFQATT and CDR2 SNEGSKA (reference sequence). Trimming stripped 3 bases from V and 6 bases from J, with 8 bases between. This CDR3 is 11 amino acids long. In DNA, the CDR3 is TGCAGTGCTAGCCTTCCTTCTGAAGCTTTCTTT. Translated, it gives CSASLPSEAFF.

The chain is built from TRBV6-5 and TRBJ1-1; no firm D call. CDR1 is MNHEY and CDR2 is SVGAGI in the germline V gene. CDR3 length equals 16 residues. V lost 2 bases and J 6 bases, leaving 19 bases between the germline ends. The DNA of the CDR3 is TGTGCCAGCAGTTACAGCGTCGGCGGGTATGGGGCTGAAGCTTTCTTT. Its translation is CASSYSVGGYGAEAFF.

A few counts support this clone. This rearrangement joins TRBV2 to TRBJ1-1; the D gene is possibly TRBD1 (5 bases). The V end was cut by 2 bases, the J end by 4 bases, with 14 bases between. The CDR3 covers 15 residues. CDR1 is SNHLY, CDR2 FYNNEI, per germline. CDR3 bases: TGTGCCAGCAGTGAATATTCACCGGGGGGCACTGAAGCTTTCTTT. This translates into CASSEYSPGGTEAFF.

V and J are TRBV5-1 and TRBJ2-7, with 9 bases that match TRBD1. The CDR3 length is 15 residues. The germline gives CDR1 SGHRS, CDR2 YFSETQ. J was trimmed by 5 bases and V by 1 base; bases with no gene match: 7. The CDR3 loop reads CASSLTVGTGHEQYF. The CDR3 DNA sequence: TGCGCCAGCAGCTTGACCGTGGGGACAGGGCACGAGCAGTACTTC.

This clone was detected once. Here the CDR3 DNA reads TGTGCCATCAGCGGGGGGGCCACAGATACGCAGTATTTT. Protein: CAISGGATDTQYF. The genes are TRBV10-3 and TRBJ2-3, with 8 positions matching TRBD2. The V and J ends lost 6 bases and 2 bases, in that order; junction bases with no gene match: 1. The germline gives CDR1 ENHRY, CDR2 SYGVKD. This CDR3 region has 13 residues.

The chain joins TRBV7-2 to TRBJ2-7; D is uncertain. Trimming took 4 bases from V and 6 from J, leaving 19 bases between them. CDR1 is SGHTA, CDR2 FQGNSA, per germline. CDR3 length: 15 amino acids. The CDR3 DNA reads TGTGCCAGCAGCTCGCCAGGCCCTAACCTGTTCGAGCAGTACTTC. Protein sequence: CASSSPGPNLFEQYF.

The chain carries TRBV5-4 and TRBJ2-1; perhaps TRBD2 as D (6 bases). This CDR3 is built from 18 residues. Germline V gene sequence: CDR1 SGHNT, CDR2 YYREEE (reference sequence). Trimming took 0 bases from V and 5 from J, leaving 21 bases between them. The CDR3 reads CASSLASDYLVRHNEQFF. The CDR3 DNA is TGTGCCAGCAGCTTGGCCTCGGACTATCTGGTTCGCCACAATGAGCAGTTCTTC. The whole variable domain, filled in from reference TRBV5-4 and TRBJ2-1, reads ETGVTQSPTHLIKTRGQQVTLRCSSQSGHNTVSWYQQALGQGPQFIFQYYREEENGRGNFPPRFSGLQFPNYSSELNVNALELDDSALYLCASSLASDYLVRHNEQFFGPGTRLTVL.

The chain carries TRBV6-5 and TRBJ1-3; 10 nucleotides agree with TRBD1. J was trimmed by 7 bases and V by 5 bases; bases with no gene match: 2. CDR1 is MNHEY and CDR2 is SVGAGI in the germline V gene. The CDR3 runs 13 residues. The CDR3 DNA reads TGTGCCAGCAGTACGGACAGGGGGAACACCATATATTTT. It yields the protein CASSTDRGNTIYF.

This clone was counted ten times or more. J is TRBJ1-1 and V is TRBV7-9; tentative D call: TRBD1 (6 bases). Trimming took off 6 bases at V and 5 bases at J, with 16 bases between the two ends. CDR1 SEHNR and CDR2 FQNEAQ come from the germline V gene (reference sequence). CDR3 length: 14 residues. The CDR3 protein is CASRQSTGTTEAFF. CDR3 coding DNA: TGTGCCAGCAGACAATCCACAGGGACGACTGAAGCTTTCTTT. The whole variable domain, remainder taken from reference TRBV7-9 and TRBJ1-1, is DTGVSQNPRHKITKRGQNVTFRCDPISEHNRLYWYRQTLGQGPEFLTYFQNEAQLEKSRLLSDRFSAERPKGSFSTLEIQRTEQGDSAMYLCASRQSTGTTEAFFGQGTRLTVV.

This clone turned up a few times. The chain carries TRBV28 and TRBJ1-1; maybe TRBD1 (5 bases). The ends were cut back, 3 bases at V and 6 bases at J, with 26 bases in the middle. Germline assignment: CDR1 MDHEN and CDR2 SYDVKM. The CDR3 runs to 18 residues. The CDR3 DNA is TGTGCCAGCAGTTTGAGATGGGATCCTGGCTCATCGGGGGCTGAAGCTTTCTTT. Its protein product is CASSLRWDPGSSGAEAFF.

With respect to this clone: Germline and junction disagree at one end, which may indicate a read error. The genes are TRBV6-4 and TRBJ1-6; D not resolved. The CDR3 is made up of 15 amino acids. Germline V CDR1 and CDR2: MRHNA, SNTAGT. The CDR3, as DNA: TGTTCCAGCAGTGACTCTATTGCGTTTAATTCACCCCTCCACTTT. Translated: CSSSDSIAFNSPLHF.

V usage is TRBV2 and J usage is TRBJ1-1, with D possibly being TRBD1 (5 bases). The length of the CDR3 is 13 residues. Trimming took off 7 bases at V and 0 bases at J, with 9 bases between the two ends. Germline CDR1 is SNHLY and CDR2 is FYNNEI. The CDR3 DNA reads as TGTGCCAGCACGGGGGATTTGAACACTGAAGCTTTCTTT. Its protein product is CASTGDLNTEAFF.

The table lists this clone with a few counts. The rearrangement uses TRBV5-1 and TRBJ2-2; D might be TRBD2 (6 bases). V was shortened by 2 bases and J by 2 bases, with 10 bases between the two germline ends. The CDR3 is 15 residues long. Germline V gene sequence: CDR1 SGHRS, CDR2 YFSETQ. The DNA of the CDR3 is TGCGCCAGCAGCTTTCAGGGAGGAAACACCGGGGAGCTGTTTTTT. Protein sequence: CASSFQGGNTGELFF.

The chain links TRBV7-2 to TRBJ1-1; a weak D match, TRBD1 (6 bases). Trimming pared 4 bases from V and 1 base from J, leaving 7 bases between. The CDR3 loop spans 13 amino acids. Germline V gives CDR1 SGHTA, CDR2 FQGNSA. In nucleotides, the CDR3 is TGTGCCAGCAGCTGGGACAAGAACACTGAAGCTTTCTTT. Its translation is CASSWDKNTEAFF.

CDR3 in amino acids: CASSAHGTESNQPQHF. CDR3 in DNA: TGTGCCAGTAGTGCCCATGGGACAGAGAGCAATCAGCCCCAGCATTTT. The V and J genes are TRBV19 and TRBJ1-5, with TRBD1 matching over 7 bases. With V trimmed by 5 bases and J by 1 base, 8 bases remained unmatched. Germline V lookup: CDR1 LNHDA, CDR2 SQIVND (reference sequence). CDR3 size: 16 residues.

The rearrangement links TRBV7-2 to TRBJ2-7, with D possibly being TRBD2 (7 bases). Germline CDR1 and CDR2: SGHTA and FQGNSA. Trimming removed 6 bases at V and 4 bases at J, with 10 bases between. The CDR3 totals 12 residues. The CDR3 loop reads CASRGGGYEQYF. For the CDR3, the DNA is TGTGCCAGCAGAGGGGGAGGGTACGAGCAGTACTTC.

The CDR3 loop reads CASSPNRRDREYF. In nucleotides, the CDR3 is TGTGCCAGCAGCCCTAATAGGCGGGACAGGGAGTACTTC. The chain is built from TRBV7-2 and TRBJ2-5; 9 bases agree with TRBD1. The V segment lost 5 bases and the J segment 12 bases; nucleotides outside the gene matches: 10. CDR3 length: 13 amino acids. Germline-derived CDR1 and CDR2 are SGHTA and FQGNSA.

The genes are TRBV7-2 and TRBJ2-7; TRBD2 matches at 7 bases. Germline CDR1 and CDR2: SGHTA and FQGNSA. V was clipped by 1 base and J by 0 bases; unmatched bases: 3. The CDR3 consists of 15 residues. CDR3 DNA sequence: TGTGCCAGCAGCTTAGAAGGCGGGGGCTCCTACGAGCAGTACTTC. Translation: CASSLEGGGSYEQYF.